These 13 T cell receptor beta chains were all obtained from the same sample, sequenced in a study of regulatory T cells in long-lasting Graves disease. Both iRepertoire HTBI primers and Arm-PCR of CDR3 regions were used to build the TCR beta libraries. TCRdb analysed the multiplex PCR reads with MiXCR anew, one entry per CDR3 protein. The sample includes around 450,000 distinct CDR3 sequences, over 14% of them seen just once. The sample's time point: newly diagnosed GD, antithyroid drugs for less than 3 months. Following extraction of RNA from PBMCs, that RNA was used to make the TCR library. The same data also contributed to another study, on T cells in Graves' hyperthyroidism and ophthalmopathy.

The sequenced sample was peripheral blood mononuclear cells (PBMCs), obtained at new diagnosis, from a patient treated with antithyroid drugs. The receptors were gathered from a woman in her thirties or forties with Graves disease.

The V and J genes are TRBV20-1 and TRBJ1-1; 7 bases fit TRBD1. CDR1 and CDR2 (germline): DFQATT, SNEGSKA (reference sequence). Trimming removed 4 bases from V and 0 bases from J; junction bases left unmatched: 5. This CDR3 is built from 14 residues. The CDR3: CSANPTGLNTEAFF. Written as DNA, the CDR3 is TGCAGTGCTAACCCGACAGGGTTGAACACTGAAGCTTTCTTT.

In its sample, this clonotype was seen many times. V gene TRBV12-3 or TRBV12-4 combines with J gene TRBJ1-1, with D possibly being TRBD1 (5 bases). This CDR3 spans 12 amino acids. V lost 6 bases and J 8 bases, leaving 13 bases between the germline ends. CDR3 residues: CASSSPGLEAFF. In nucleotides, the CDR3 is TGTGCCAGCAGCTCCCCAGGGCTCGAAGCTTTCTTT.

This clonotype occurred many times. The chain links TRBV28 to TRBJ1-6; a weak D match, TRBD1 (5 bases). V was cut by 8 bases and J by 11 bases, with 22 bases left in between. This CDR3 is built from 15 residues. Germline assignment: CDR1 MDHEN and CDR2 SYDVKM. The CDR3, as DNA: TGTGCCAGCCCCTTTGAAGGGGCCCCTAGGACACCCCTCCACTTT. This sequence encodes CASPFEGAPRTPLHF.

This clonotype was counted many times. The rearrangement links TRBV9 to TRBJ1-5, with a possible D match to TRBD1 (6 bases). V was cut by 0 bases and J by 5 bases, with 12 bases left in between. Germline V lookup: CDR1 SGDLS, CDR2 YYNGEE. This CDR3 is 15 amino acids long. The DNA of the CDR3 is TGTGCCAGCAGCGTAGGGGGGGCGCAACATCAGCCCCAGCATTTT. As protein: CASSVGGAQHQPQHF. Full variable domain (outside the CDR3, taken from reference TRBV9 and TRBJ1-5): DSGVTQTPKHLITATGQRVTLRCSPRSGDLSVYWYQQSLDQGLQFLIQYYNGEERAKGNILERFSAQQFPDLHSELNLSSLELGDSALYFCASSVGGAQHQPQHFGDGTRLSIL.

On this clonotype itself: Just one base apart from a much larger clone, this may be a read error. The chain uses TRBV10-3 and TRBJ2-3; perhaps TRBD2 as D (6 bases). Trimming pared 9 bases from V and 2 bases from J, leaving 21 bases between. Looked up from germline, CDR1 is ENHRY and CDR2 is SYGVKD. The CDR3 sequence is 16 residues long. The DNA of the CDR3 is TGTGCCATTGTGGCGGGGATCGGGGACCACACAGATACGCAGTATTTT. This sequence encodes CAIVAGIGDHTDTQYF.

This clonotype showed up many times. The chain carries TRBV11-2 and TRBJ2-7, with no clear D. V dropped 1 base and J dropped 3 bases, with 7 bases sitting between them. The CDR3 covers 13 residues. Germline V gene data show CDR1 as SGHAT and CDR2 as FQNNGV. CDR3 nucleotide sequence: TGTGCCAGCAGCTTAGCACCACACTACGAGCAGTACTTC. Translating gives CASSLAPHYEQYF.

The CDR3 nucleotides are TGTGCCAGCAGTTCAACAGGGGGGGGTGGGACCCAGTACTTC. Translating gives CASSSTGGGGTQYF. This rearrangement joins TRBV7-9 to TRBJ2-5; the D gene is possibly TRBD1 (8 bases). Germline V CDR1 and CDR2: SEHNR, FQNEAQ (reference sequence). Trimming shortened V by 6 bases and J by 7 bases, and 18 bases separated the two germline ends. The CDR3 is made up of 14 amino acids.

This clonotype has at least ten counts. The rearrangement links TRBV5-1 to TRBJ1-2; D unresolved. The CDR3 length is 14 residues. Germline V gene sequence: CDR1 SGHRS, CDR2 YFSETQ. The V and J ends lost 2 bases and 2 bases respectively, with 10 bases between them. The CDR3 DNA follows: TGCGCCAGCAGCTTAGAGGGTCAAAACTATGGCTACACCTTC. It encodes CASSLEGQNYGYTF.

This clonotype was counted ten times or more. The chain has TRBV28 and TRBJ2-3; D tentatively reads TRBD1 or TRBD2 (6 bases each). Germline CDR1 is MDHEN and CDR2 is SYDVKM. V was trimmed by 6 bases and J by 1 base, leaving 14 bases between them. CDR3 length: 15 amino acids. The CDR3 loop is CASSGGGIGTDTQYF. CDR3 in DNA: TGTGCCAGCAGCGGAGGGGGGATAGGCACAGATACGCAGTATTTT.

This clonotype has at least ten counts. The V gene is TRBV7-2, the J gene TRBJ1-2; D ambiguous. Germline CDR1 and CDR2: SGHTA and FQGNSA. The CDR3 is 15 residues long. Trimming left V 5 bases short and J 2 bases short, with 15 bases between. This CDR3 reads CASSLSAQENYGYTF. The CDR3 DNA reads TGTGCCAGCAGCCTTAGCGCCCAGGAGAACTATGGCTACACCTTC.

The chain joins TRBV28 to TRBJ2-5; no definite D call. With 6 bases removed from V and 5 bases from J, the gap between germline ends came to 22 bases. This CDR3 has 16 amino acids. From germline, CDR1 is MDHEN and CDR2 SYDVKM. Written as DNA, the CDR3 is TGTGCCAGCAGCTTAGGTCCCCTCGCGACTCCGGAGACCCAGTACTTC. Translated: CASSLGPLATPETQYF.

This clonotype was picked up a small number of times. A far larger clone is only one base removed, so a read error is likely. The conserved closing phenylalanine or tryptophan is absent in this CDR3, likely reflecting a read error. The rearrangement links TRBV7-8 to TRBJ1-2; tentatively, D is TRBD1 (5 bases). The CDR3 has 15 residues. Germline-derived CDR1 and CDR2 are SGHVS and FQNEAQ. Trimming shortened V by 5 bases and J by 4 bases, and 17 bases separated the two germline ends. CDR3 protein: CASSPPTGGSYGYTL. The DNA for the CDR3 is TGTGCCAGCAGCCCCCCTACAGGCGGGTCCTATGGCTACACCCTC.

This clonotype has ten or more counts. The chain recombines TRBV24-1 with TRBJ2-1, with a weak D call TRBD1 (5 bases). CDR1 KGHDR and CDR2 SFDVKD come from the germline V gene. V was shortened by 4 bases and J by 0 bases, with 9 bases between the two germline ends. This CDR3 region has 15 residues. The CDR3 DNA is TGTGCCACCAGTGAAGCAGGGCCCTCCTACAATGAGCAGTTCTTC. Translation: CATSEAGPSYNEQFF.